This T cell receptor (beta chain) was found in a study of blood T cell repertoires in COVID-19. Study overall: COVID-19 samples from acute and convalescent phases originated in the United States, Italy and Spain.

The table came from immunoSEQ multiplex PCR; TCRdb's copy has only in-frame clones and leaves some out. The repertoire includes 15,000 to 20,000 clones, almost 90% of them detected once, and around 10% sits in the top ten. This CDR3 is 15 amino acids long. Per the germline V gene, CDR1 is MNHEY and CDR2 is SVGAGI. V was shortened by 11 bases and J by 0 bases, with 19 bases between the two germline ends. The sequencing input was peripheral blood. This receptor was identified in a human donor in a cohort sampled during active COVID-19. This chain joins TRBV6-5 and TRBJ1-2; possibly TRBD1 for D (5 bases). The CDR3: CAATATGLANYGYTF. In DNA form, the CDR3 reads TGTGCCGCAACAGCTACAGGATTAGCTAACTATGGCTACACCTTC.